This T cell receptor (beta chain) stems from a study of T cells in Graves' hyperthyroidism and ophthalmopathy. Study summary: Peripheral blood was secured at the point of initial diagnosis, before any treatment.

The TCR beta CDR3 regions underwent amplification using RNA transcripts as the source. First-round RT-PCR with HTBI primers amplified the TCR CDR3 region. TCRdb fed the multiplex PCR reads into MiXCR, producing one record per CDR3 protein. The repertoire includes approximately 520,000 distinct CDR3 sequences, 24% of them detected once, and around 11% sits in the top ten. Overall study findings and caveats: Also found in blood were most expanded thyroid clonotypes above 0.001. Model output signaled ophthalmopathy a median approximately 6.2 months ahead of onset.

Germline CDR1 reads MDHEN; CDR2 reads SYDVKM. CDR3 length: 13 residues. Unmatched junction bases numbered 4, after V lost 6 bases and J lost 5 bases. Uncontrolled infection, other autoimmune disease, pregnancy and lactation each barred patients from inclusion. Concerning this clonotype: What it recognizes is unknown.

This receptor was obtained from a woman aged 25 to 45 with Graves' ophthalmopathy. The chain combines TRBV28 with TRBJ2-7, with 10 bases identical to TRBD1. Sequences were obtained from blood. The CDR3 DNA is TGTGCCAGCAGACCCGGGACAGGGGACGAGCAGTACTTC. Translating it yields CASRPGTGDEQYF.